This T cell receptor beta chain was observed in a study of blood T cell repertoires in COVID-19. The CDR3 extends over 13 amino acids. CDR1 SGHRS and CDR2 YFSETQ come from the germline V gene. Trimming pared 7 bases from V and 1 base from J, leaving 9 bases between. TCRdb's copy holds only in-frame clones and misses some; the assay was immunoSEQ multiplex PCR. The table includes hundreds of thousands of clones, around 90% detected once. Cohorts were determined from participant-reported clinical history. The chain uses TRBV5-1 and TRBJ2-1, with unresolved D. This clonotype originated in a woman aged 25-40 years who had recovered from COVID-19. The sequenced sample was PBMCs or T cells enriched from blood (not recorded which). CDR3 loop: CASSVRSYNEQFF. Written as DNA, the CDR3 is TGCGCCAGCTCTGTCAGGTCCTACAATGAGCAGTTCTTC.